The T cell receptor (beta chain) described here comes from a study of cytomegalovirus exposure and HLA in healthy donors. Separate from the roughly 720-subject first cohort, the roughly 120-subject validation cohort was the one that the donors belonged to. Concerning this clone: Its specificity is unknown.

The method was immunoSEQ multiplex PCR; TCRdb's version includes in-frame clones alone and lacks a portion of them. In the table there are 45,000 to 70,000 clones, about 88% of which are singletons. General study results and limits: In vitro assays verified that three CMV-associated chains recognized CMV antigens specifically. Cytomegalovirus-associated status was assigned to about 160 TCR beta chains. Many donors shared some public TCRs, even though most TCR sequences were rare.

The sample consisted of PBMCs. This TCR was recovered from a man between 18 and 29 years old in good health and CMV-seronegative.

The CDR3: CASSPDRLQYEQYF. The CDR3 nucleotides read TGTGCCAGCAGCCCCGACAGGTTACAATACGAGCAGTACTTC. This chain joins TRBV11-2 and TRBJ2-7; D is possibly TRBD1 (6 bases). The CDR3 runs to 14 residues. Germline loops: CDR1 SGHAT, CDR2 FQNNGV. V was trimmed by 5 bases and J by 4 bases, leaving 15 bases between them. Full variable domain (remainder filled in from reference TRBV11-2 and TRBJ2-7): EAGVAQSPRYKIIEKRQSVAFWCNPISGHATLYWYQQILGQGPKLLIQFQNNGVVDDSQLPKDRFSAERLKGVDSTLKIQPAKLEDSAVYLCASSPDRLQYEQYFGPGTRLTVT.